This T cell receptor beta chain is drawn from a study of T cell responses to AZD1222 COVID-19 vaccine. Study information: Second-dose intervals near 4 or 12 weeks were combined. General observations from the study: Targeting of unmutated variant regions was reportedly seen in nearly half of spike-specific TCRs. Only a handful of AZD1222 recipients, more than 5 in all, had baseline seropositivity. Spike-specific TCR breadth and depth went up after people got two AZD1222 doses.

The J segment lost 14 bases and the V segment lost 0 bases, leaving 7 bases of the junction unmatched. This CDR3 spans 15 amino acids. The germline V gene encodes CDR1 SGHVS and CDR2 FQNEAQ. On this clone: Its specificity is not known.

The data were produced by immunoSEQ multiplex PCR, yet TCRdb's version contains in-frame clones alone and is incomplete. The table shows about 97,000 clones, with nearly 90% occurring only once. This receptor was identified in an adult in good health. The J gene is TRBJ2-3, the V gene TRBV7-8; 14 bases line up with TRBD2. The input for sequencing was peripheral blood, taken on day 0 of AZD1222 vaccination. The CDR3 loop reads CASSLAGLAGDPRYF. In DNA form, the CDR3 reads TGTGCCAGCAGCTTAGCGGGACTAGCGGGGGACCCACGGTATTTT.